A selection of T cell receptor beta chains follows, all from one sample in a study of blood T cell repertoires in COVID-19. The repertoire was sequenced with immunoSEQ multiplex PCR; TCRdb's copy has only in-frame clones and lacks some. The data contain 69,000 or so clones, about 84% of them seen just once; the ten biggest clones take up 10% to 15%. The sample was peripheral blood. Receptor source: a man aged 45-65 years with COVID-19, enrolled during active disease. The CDR3 runs from the conserved cysteine through the conserved F or W. A D gene is named only where the DNA matches it firmly. The size of a clone is reported for some rows only, either as once, few or many, or as a class for expanded clones.

abundance	d_gene	j_gene	v_gene	CDR3aa	CDR3nt
once	NA	TRBJ2-7	TRBV29-1	CSVDGGAGAIHEQYF	TGCAGCGTTGATGGTGGGGCAGGGGCGATCCACGAGCAGTACTTC
NA	TRBD2	TRBJ2-7	TRBV10-3	CAISESKLARTYEQYF	TGTGCCATCAGTGAGTCGAAACTAGCGAGAACCTACGAGCAGTACTTC
NA	TRBD1	TRBJ1-2	TRBV4-2	CASSQDPGQLSYGYTF	TGTGCCAGCAGCCAAGACCCGGGACAGTTAAGCTATGGCTACACCTTC
few	NA	TRBJ1-2	TRBV9	CASSASHYGYTF	TGTGCCAGCAGCGCGAGCCACTATGGCTACACCTTC
NA	TRBD1	TRBJ2-3	TRBV6-1	CASSDEGQGTDTQYF	TGTGCCAGCAGTGATGAGGGACAGGGGACAGATACGCAGTATTTT
NA	TRBD1	TRBJ2-3	TRBV7-2	CASSTHLQGAFTDTQYF	TGTGCCAGCAGCACCCACCTACAGGGGGCGTTCACAGATACGCAGTATTTT
few	TRBD1	TRBJ2-7	TRBV5-1	CASSLDRGSYEQYF	TGCGCCAGCAGCTTAGACAGGGGGTCCTACGAGCAGTACTTC
NA	NA	TRBJ1-2	TRBV3-1/TRBV3-2	CASSPGRRLGGYTF	TGTGCCAGCAGCCCGGGACGGCGACTAGGGGGCTACACCTTC
NA	NA	TRBJ1-5	TRBV12-5	CASGLVKGEGNQPQHF	TGTGCTAGTGGTTTGGTAAAGGGGGAAGGCAATCAGCCCCAGCATTTT
once	TRBD2	TRBJ2-5	TRBV19	CASSSGLAGQETQYF	TGTGCCAGTAGTTCCGGACTAGCGGGACAAGAGACCCAGTACTTC
once	NA	TRBJ2-2	TRBV12-3/TRBV12-4	CASSYTGFGELFF	TGTGCCAGCAGCTATACAGGGTTCGGGGAGCTGTTTTTT
NA	NA	TRBJ1-5	TRBV7-6	CASSSNRNQPQHF	TGTGCCAGCAGCTCTAACCGCAATCAGCCCCAGCATTTT
NA	NA	TRBJ2-2	TRBV10-1	CASSDSLGRGASNTGELFF	TGCGCCAGCAGTGATTCCTTGGGGCGGGGAGCATCGAACACCGGGGAGCTGTTTTTT
NA	NA	TRBJ2-5	TRBV5-4	CASSLYFQETQYF	TGTGCCAGCAGCTTGTACTTCCAAGAGACCCAGTACTTC
NA	NA	TRBJ1-2	TRBV6-6	CASSPQYGYTF	TGTGCCAGCAGTCCCCAATATGGCTACACCTTC
NA	NA	TRBJ2-7	TRBV11-2	CASSHSYEQYF	TGTGCCAGCAGTCATTCCTACGAGCAGTACTTC
NA	NA	TRBJ2-3	TRBV13	CASSLSGTDTQYF	TGTGCCAGCAGCTTAAGCGGGACAGATACGCAGTATTTT
NA	NA	TRBJ1-2	TRBV3-1/TRBV3-2	CASSRQPRYGYTF	TGTGCCAGCAGCCGACAGCCTAGGTATGGCTACACCTTC
NA	TRBD1	TRBJ1-1	TRBV3-1/TRBV3-2	CASSQDGDRGSSF	TGTGCCAGCAGCCAAGATGGGGACAGGGGCTCTTCCTTT
NA	NA	TRBJ1-4	TRBV6-2/TRBV6-3	CASSAIRGEKLFF	TGTGCCAGCAGTGCCATTAGGGGTGAAAAACTGTTTTTT
NA	NA	TRBJ2-7	TRBV29-1	CSLHKDSYTYEQYF	TGCAGCTTACATAAAGACAGTTACACCTACGAGCAGTACTTC
once	NA	TRBJ1-4	TRBV12-3/TRBV12-4	CASSWEGEKLFF	TGTGCCAGCAGTTGGGAGGGCGAAAAACTGTTTTTT
NA	TRBD1	TRBJ1-5	TRBV14	CASSPGQYSNQPQHF	TGTGCCAGCAGCCCGGGACAGTATAGCAATCAGCCCCAGCATTTT
NA	TRBD2	TRBJ2-7	TRBV7-2	CASSLQGLAGGRSYEQYF	TGTGCCAGCAGCTTACAGGGACTAGCGGGGGGGAGGTCCTACGAGCAGTACTTC
NA	NA	TRBJ2-2	TRBV7-2	CASSLVQYNTGELFF	TGTGCCAGCAGCTTAGTTCAGTATAACACCGGGGAGCTGTTTTTT
NA	NA	TRBJ1-1	TRBV29-1	CSVVRGLNTEAFF	TGCAGCGTTGTTCGGGGGTTGAACACTGAAGCTTTCTTT
NA	NA	TRBJ2-7	TRBV2	CASNGAVYEQYF	TGTGCCAGCAATGGGGCAGTCTACGAGCAGTACTTC
NA	NA	TRBJ1-4	TRBV5-4	CASSLYMPPNEKLFF	TGTGCCAGCAGCTTGTACATGCCCCCTAATGAAAAACTGTTTTTT
few	NA	TRBJ2-7	TRBV30	CAWSVTGNEQYF	TGTGCCTGGAGTGTAACCGGGAACGAGCAGTACTTC
few	NA	TRBJ2-1	TRBV6-6	CASSRSGAGSDEQFF	TGTGCCAGCAGTCGATCGGGCGCGGGTTCGGATGAGCAGTTCTTC
NA	TRBD1	TRBJ1-1	TRBV7-9	CASSIYRGSEGNTEAFF	TGTGCCAGCAGCATCTACAGGGGTTCTGAAGGGAACACTGAAGCTTTCTTT
NA	NA	TRBJ2-2	TRBV6-5	CASSCRARGTGELFF	TGTGCCAGCAGCTGCCGGGCCCGAGGGACCGGGGAGCTGTTTTTT
NA	TRBD1	TRBJ1-2	TRBV4-1	CASSQVRAGGGGYTF	TGCGCCAGCAGCCAAGTACGCGCAGGGGGTGGTGGCTACACCTTC
NA	NA	TRBJ1-5	TRBV5-1	CASSTRGGNQPQHF	TGCGCCAGCAGCACCAGGGGTGGCAATCAGCCCCAGCATTTT
NA	TRBD2	TRBJ2-7	TRBV6-5	CASSLYGTRAYEQYF	TGTGCCAGCAGTTTATACGGGACTAGAGCCTACGAGCAGTACTTC
NA	NA	TRBJ1-2	TRBV7-2	CASSGSVPGGYTF	TGTGCCAGCAGCGGCTCCGTGCCGGGGGGCTACACCTTC
NA	TRBD1	TRBJ1-6	TRBV4-1	CASRIGRVGQLNSPLHF	TGCGCCAGCAGGATCGGACGAGTGGGACAGTTGAATTCACCCCTCCACTTT
few	TRBD2	TRBJ2-2	TRBV4-1	CASSRGLASVGELFF	TGCGCCAGCAGCCGGGGACTAGCGTCGGTCGGGGAGCTGTTTTTT
NA	NA	TRBJ2-7	TRBV6-5	CASSYESTYSYEQYF	TGTGCCAGCAGTTACGAGTCAACCTACTCCTACGAGCAGTACTTC
NA	NA	TRBJ2-7	TRBV19	CASSPRAGSSYEQYF	TGTGCCAGTAGTCCCCGGGCAGGGTCCTCCTACGAGCAGTACTTC
NA	NA	TRBJ1-4	TRBV5-1	CASSSTPGQLNEKLFF	TGCGCCAGCAGCTCTACTCCGGGACAACTTAATGAAAAACTGTTTTTT
NA	TRBD1	TRBJ1-2	TRBV3-1/TRBV3-2	CASSPRTGGLSNYGYTF	TGTGCCAGCAGCCCGCGTACAGGGGGCCTTTCTAACTATGGCTACACCTTC
few	NA	TRBJ2-7	TRBV7-3	CASSLWAEGEQYF	TGTGCCAGCAGCTTATGGGCAGAAGGCGAGCAGTACTTC
once	NA	TRBJ2-5	TRBV5-1	CASSAQQETQYF	TGCGCCAGCAGCGCGCAACAAGAGACCCAGTACTTC
NA	NA	TRBJ1-4	TRBV6-2/TRBV6-3	CASSYGGANEKLFF	TGTGCCAGCAGTTATGGCGGAGCTAATGAAAAACTGTTTTTT